The source of this T cell receptor (beta chain) is a study of Graves' ophthalmopathy and Graves' hyperthyroidism. Eligible hyperthyroidism cases comprised new diagnoses of under 2 months' duration in individuals aged 18 to 65. In this cohort, patients with other autoimmune diseases, uncontrolled infections, pregnancy or lactation were excluded. Many counts were recorded for this clonotype. What it binds is not known. Investigators amplified TCR beta CDR3 regions from RNA transcripts. HTBI-primed RT-PCR formed the first round, and a multiplex PCR formed the second. MiXCR was run by TCRdb on the multiplex PCR reads, yielding one entry per CDR3 protein. The data contain over a million distinct CDR3 sequences, approximately 35% of them singletons. There are 16 residues in the CDR3. V lost 0 bases and J 5 bases, leaving 16 bases between the germline ends. Germline loops: CDR1 SEHNR, CDR2 FQNEAQ (reference sequence).

Study outcomes and limitations: This model predicted ophthalmopathy progression (sensitivity 70% to 71%, specificity about 73%).

This TCR was sampled from an adult man with Graves' hyperthyroidism. The sample was peripheral blood or thyroid tissue (not recorded which). The J gene is TRBJ1-2, the V gene TRBV7-9; D possibly corresponds to TRBD1 (6 bases). The CDR3 region has the DNA TGTGCCAGCAGCTTAGCGGGGGCCAGTACAGTATATGGCTACACCTTC. This codes for CASSLAGASTVYGYTF.